The following is a T cell receptor (beta chain) sequence with its context. This entry belongs to a study of radiotherapy plus CTLA-4 blockade in lung cancer. The method was immunoSEQ multiplex PCR; TCRdb's version includes in-frame clones alone and lacks a portion of them. Of over 85,000 clones listed, around 79% are singletons. The V gene's germline CDR1 is MDHEN and CDR2 SYDVKM. The CDR3 runs to 15 residues. V dropped 7 bases and J dropped 6; count of bases not matched to a gene: 8. The input for sequencing was peripheral blood, taken from a patient treated with radiotherapy plus ipilimumab. The receptor comes from a human donor with non-small cell lung cancer who had a partial response to radiotherapy plus ipilimumab. Some clones in this sample may be carry-over from other donors' samples. J is TRBJ2-2 and V is TRBV28; 10 bases agree with TRBD2. CDR3 in amino acids: CASIYSGRAPGELFF. The DNA for the CDR3 is TGTGCCAGCATCTACAGCGGGAGGGCCCCCGGGGAGCTGTTTTTT.